This T cell receptor (beta chain) was profiled in a study of cytomegalovirus exposure and HLA in healthy donors. The PCR was carried out with 60 Vbeta primers and 13 Jbeta primers. In the original analysis: The authors later counted about 80 million unique TCR beta chains, roughly 10 million of them shared. Libraries were prepared by immunoSEQ multiplex PCR; TCRdb keeps only in-frame clonotypes and omits some of them. D and trimming were read from the DNA, whereas the V and J calls and clone size are those reported in that table. This sample has about 130,000 clones; roughly two thirds occur once, and the top ten carry over 1.5%. Study outcomes and limitations: It was reported that the classifier diagnosed cytomegalovirus status with high specificity and sensitivity in both the original and validation cohorts. The study put 150 to 200 TCR beta chains on its list as cytomegalovirus-associated.

The CDR3 totals 15 residues. Germline V gene lookup returns CDR1 MNHNS and CDR2 SASEGT. Trimming took 5 bases from V and 2 from J, leaving 14 bases between them. This clone has just one count. Its antigen is undetermined. The sequencing input was PBMCs. The chain links TRBV6-1 to TRBJ2-3, with a possible D match to TRBD1 (6 bases). The sequence derives from a man in his thirties or forties in good health and CMV-seropositive. CDR3 residues: CASSQRRQDTDTQYF. For the CDR3, the DNA is TGTGCCAGCAGTCAAAGGCGACAGGACACAGATACGCAGTATTTT.